Detailed here is one T cell receptor beta chain. Its antigen is unknown. This table comes from immunoSEQ multiplex PCR, and its TCRdb copy is limited to in-frame clones, with some not included. The profile shows 75,000 or so clones, around 80% of them singletons. CDR3 size: 16 residues. The V gene's germline CDR1 is SGHNT and CDR2 YENEEA. V dropped 0 bases and J dropped 2 bases, with 13 bases sitting between them. The record originates from a study of lymphopenia after photon versus proton radiotherapy. Study results and limitations: Proton therapy kept repertoires fairly stable, unlike photons, which gained effector/memory cells. Post-nadir diversity loss with photons came from oligoclonal expansion, particularly CD8+ Temra cells.

The sequenced sample was peripheral blood, obtained from a patient treated with proton-based radiotherapy. V usage is TRBV11-3 and J usage is TRBJ1-2, with D unclear. The origin of this receptor is a man in his 60s with pancreatic cancer. Written as DNA, the CDR3 is TGTGCCAGCAGCTTAGAAGGGCGGAGAGGGAACTATGGCTACACCTTC. Residues: CASSLEGRRGNYGYTF.